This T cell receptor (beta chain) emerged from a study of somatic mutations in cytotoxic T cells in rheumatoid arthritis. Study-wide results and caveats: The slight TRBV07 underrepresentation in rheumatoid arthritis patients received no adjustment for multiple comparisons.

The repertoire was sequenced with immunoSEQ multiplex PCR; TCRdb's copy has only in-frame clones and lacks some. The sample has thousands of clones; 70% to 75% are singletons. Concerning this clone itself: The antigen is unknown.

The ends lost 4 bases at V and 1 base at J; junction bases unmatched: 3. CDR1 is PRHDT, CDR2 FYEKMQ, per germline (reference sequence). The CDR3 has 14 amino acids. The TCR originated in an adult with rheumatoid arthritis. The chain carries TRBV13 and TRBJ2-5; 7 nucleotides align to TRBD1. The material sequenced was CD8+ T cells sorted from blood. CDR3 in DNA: TGTGCCAGCAGCTCATGGGACAGCCAAGAGACCCAGTACTTC. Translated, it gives CASSSWDSQETQYF. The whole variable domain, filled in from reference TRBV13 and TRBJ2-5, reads AAGVIQSPRHLIKEKRETATLKCYPIPRHDTVYWYQQGPGQDPQFLISFYEKMQSDKGSIPDRFSAQQFSDYHSELNMSSLELGDSALYFCASSSWDSQETQYFGPGTRLLVL.